Listed below are T cell receptor beta chains from one sample, sequenced in a study of blood T cell repertoires in COVID-19. The table came from immunoSEQ multiplex PCR; TCRdb's copy has only in-frame clones and leaves some out. The table includes 130,000 or so clones, 84% detected once. Material for sequencing was peripheral blood. All receptors come from a man in his 60s with acute or convalescent COVID-19. Each CDR3 is given with its conserved first and last residue. Each record gives: clone size, D gene, V gene, J gene, CDR3 protein, CDR3 DNA. The D gene is left open where the match is weak. Clone size is given for some rows only: seen once, a few or many times, or a class if the clone is expanded.

clone size: once
D gene: -
V gene: TRBV24-1
J gene: TRBJ2-7
CDR3 protein: CATSERGQGEQYF
CDR3 DNA: TGTGCCACCAGTGAGCGGGGGCAGGGCGAGCAGTACTTC

clone size: -
D gene: -
V gene: TRBV27
J gene: TRBJ1-2
CDR3 protein: CASSPDRNYGYTF
CDR3 DNA: TGTGCCAGCAGTCCCGACAGGAACTATGGCTACACCTTC

clone size: -
D gene: TRBD1
V gene: TRBV2
J gene: TRBJ2-5
CDR3 protein: CASSNRDRVRETQYF
CDR3 DNA: TGTGCCAGCAGTAACCGGGACAGGGTGCGAGAGACCCAGTACTTC

clone size: -
D gene: -
V gene: TRBV6-5
J gene: TRBJ1-1
CDR3 protein: CASSQRKPGTEAFF
CDR3 DNA: TGTGCCAGCAGTCAAAGGAAGCCGGGCACTGAAGCTTTCTTT

clone size: -
D gene: TRBD2
V gene: TRBV24-1
J gene: TRBJ2-5
CDR3 protein: CATSPGAGGDQETQYF
CDR3 DNA: TGTGCCACCAGTCCAGGGGCGGGGGGAGACCAAGAGACCCAGTACTTC

clone size: -
D gene: -
V gene: TRBV2
J gene: TRBJ2-5
CDR3 protein: CASAPGEPWKTQYF
CDR3 DNA: TGTGCCAGCGCCCCCGGGGAACCTTGGAAGACCCAGTACTTC

clone size: -
D gene: -
V gene: TRBV6-5
J gene: TRBJ2-6
CDR3 protein: CASRDRISGANVLTF
CDR3 DNA: TGTGCCAGCAGGGACAGAATCTCTGGGGCCAACGTCCTGACTTTC

clone size: -
D gene: TRBD1
V gene: TRBV11-3
J gene: TRBJ2-2
CDR3 protein: CASSLDGAGGVYGGELFF
CDR3 DNA: TGTGCCAGCAGCTTAGATGGAGCAGGGGGCGTTTATGGCGGGGAGCTGTTTTTT

clone size: -
D gene: TRBD1
V gene: TRBV10-1
J gene: TRBJ2-7
CDR3 protein: CASSTGTGPYEQYF
CDR3 DNA: TGCGCCAGCAGTACCGGGACAGGTCCCTACGAGCAGTACTTC

clone size: -
D gene: -
V gene: TRBV6-5
J gene: TRBJ1-3
CDR3 protein: CASISSGVSGNTIYF
CDR3 DNA: TGTGCCAGCATAAGCTCCGGGGTCTCTGGAAACACCATATATTTT

clone size: -
D gene: -
V gene: TRBV24-1
J gene: TRBJ1-5
CDR3 protein: CATSDPDRPNQPQHF
CDR3 DNA: TGTGCCACCAGTGACCCAGACAGACCCAATCAGCCCCAGCATTTT

clone size: -
D gene: TRBD1
V gene: TRBV7-3
J gene: TRBJ2-7
CDR3 protein: CASSLEGQGTYEQYF
CDR3 DNA: TGTGCCAGCAGCTTAGAGGGACAGGGCACCTACGAGCAGTACTTC

clone size: once
D gene: -
V gene: TRBV6-5
J gene: TRBJ2-7
CDR3 protein: CASMGSSYEQYF
CDR3 DNA: TGTGCCAGCATGGGCAGCTCCTACGAGCAGTACTTC

clone size: -
D gene: TRBD1
V gene: TRBV7-8
J gene: TRBJ1-2
CDR3 protein: CASSLTAGGYGYTF
CDR3 DNA: TGTGCCAGCAGCTTAACGGCAGGGGGCTATGGCTACACCTTC

clone size: few
D gene: TRBD2
V gene: TRBV6-5
J gene: TRBJ2-7
CDR3 protein: CASRSGSGEQYF
CDR3 DNA: TGTGCCAGCCGGAGCGGGAGTGGGGAGCAGTACTTC

clone size: -
D gene: TRBD1
V gene: TRBV19
J gene: TRBJ2-1
CDR3 protein: CASSRRSGGRGYNEQFF
CDR3 DNA: TGTGCCAGTAGTCGTCGCTCAGGGGGCAGGGGGTACAATGAGCAGTTCTTC

clone size: few
D gene: -
V gene: TRBV12-3/TRBV12-4
J gene: TRBJ1-2
CDR3 protein: CASSPQVNYGYTF
CDR3 DNA: TGTGCCAGCAGTCCACAGGTCAACTATGGCTACACCTTC

clone size: -
D gene: TRBD2
V gene: TRBV4-1
J gene: TRBJ2-7
CDR3 protein: CASSHGTSGTYEQYF
CDR3 DNA: TGCGCCAGCAGCCATGGGACTAGCGGTACCTACGAGCAGTACTTC

clone size: -
D gene: -
V gene: TRBV10-1
J gene: TRBJ2-7
CDR3 protein: CASSRDFYEQYF
CDR3 DNA: TGCGCCAGCAGCAGGGATTTCTACGAGCAGTACTTC

clone size: few
D gene: -
V gene: TRBV5-4
J gene: TRBJ1-2
CDR3 protein: CASSLVREVGYTF
CDR3 DNA: TGTGCCAGCAGCTTGGTTAGAGAAGTTGGCTACACCTTC

clone size: -
D gene: -
V gene: TRBV9
J gene: TRBJ1-1
CDR3 protein: CASSVGQYTEAFF
CDR3 DNA: TGTGCCAGCAGCGTAGGTCAGTACACTGAAGCTTTCTTT

clone size: -
D gene: -
V gene: TRBV7-3
J gene: TRBJ2-5
CDR3 protein: CASSPQGQETQYF
CDR3 DNA: TGTGCCAGCAGCCCTCAGGGCCAAGAGACCCAGTACTTC

clone size: -
D gene: -
V gene: TRBV6-4
J gene: TRBJ2-5
CDR3 protein: CASSLRGDSETQYF
CDR3 DNA: TGTGCCAGCAGTCTCAGGGGGGACTCCGAGACCCAGTACTTC

clone size: -
D gene: TRBD1
V gene: TRBV3-1/TRBV3-2
J gene: TRBJ1-1
CDR3 protein: CASSLRQGGNTEAFF
CDR3 DNA: TGTGCCAGCAGCCTGAGACAGGGCGGGAACACTGAAGCTTTCTTT

clone size: -
D gene: TRBD1
V gene: TRBV19
J gene: TRBJ2-5
CDR3 protein: CASSIEGQGPWETQYF
CDR3 DNA: TGTGCCAGTAGTATCGAAGGACAGGGGCCATGGGAGACCCAGTACTTC

clone size: -
D gene: -
V gene: TRBV27
J gene: TRBJ1-6
CDR3 protein: CASSFDGNNSPLHF
CDR3 DNA: TGTGCCAGCAGTTTTGACGGGAATAATTCACCCCTCCACTTT

clone size: -
D gene: TRBD1
V gene: TRBV23-1
J gene: TRBJ1-1
CDR3 protein: CASSHPGQAPLNTEAFF
CDR3 DNA: TGCGCCAGCAGTCACCCAGGACAGGCTCCCCTGAACACTGAAGCTTTCTTT

clone size: -
D gene: TRBD1
V gene: TRBV5-5
J gene: TRBJ2-7
CDR3 protein: CASSGTGTTVQYF
CDR3 DNA: TGTGCCAGCAGCGGGACAGGGACTACCGTGCAGTACTTC

clone size: -
D gene: -
V gene: TRBV28
J gene: TRBJ1-1
CDR3 protein: CATSQGTTEAFF
CDR3 DNA: TGTGCCACCTCCCAGGGAACAACTGAAGCTTTCTTT

clone size: -
D gene: TRBD2
V gene: TRBV7-3
J gene: TRBJ2-7
CDR3 protein: CASSVSGGNSYEQYF
CDR3 DNA: TGTGCCAGCAGCGTCAGCGGGGGGAATTCCTACGAGCAGTACTTC

clone size: -
D gene: -
V gene: TRBV19
J gene: TRBJ2-3
CDR3 protein: CASSSGGADTQYF
CDR3 DNA: TGTGCCAGTAGTAGCGGTGGCGCAGATACGCAGTATTTT

clone size: -
D gene: -
V gene: TRBV29-1
J gene: TRBJ1-2
CDR3 protein: CSVDPNSGELGYTF
CDR3 DNA: TGCAGCGTTGACCCAAACTCAGGGGAGTTGGGCTACACCTTC

clone size: -
D gene: -
V gene: TRBV5-1
J gene: TRBJ1-5
CDR3 protein: CASSLGPRADQPQHF
CDR3 DNA: TGCGCCAGCAGCTTGGGGCCCAGGGCGGACCAGCCCCAGCATTTT

clone size: -
D gene: TRBD1
V gene: TRBV6-5
J gene: TRBJ1-2
CDR3 protein: CASTQGQLDYTF
CDR3 DNA: TGTGCCAGCACCCAGGGACAGTTGGACTACACCTTC

clone size: -
D gene: TRBD2
V gene: TRBV7-9
J gene: TRBJ2-1
CDR3 protein: CASSTSGGENEQFF
CDR3 DNA: TGTGCCAGCAGCACTAGCGGGGGGGAGAATGAGCAGTTCTTC

clone size: -
D gene: -
V gene: TRBV7-8
J gene: TRBJ1-4
CDR3 protein: CASSFTRNEKLFF
CDR3 DNA: TGTGCCAGCAGCTTTACCCGGAATGAAAAACTGTTTTTT

clone size: -
D gene: TRBD1
V gene: TRBV5-6
J gene: TRBJ2-1
CDR3 protein: CASSFTGQGRNEQFF
CDR3 DNA: TGTGCCAGCAGCTTCACCGGACAGGGGAGGAATGAGCAGTTCTTC

clone size: -
D gene: TRBD1
V gene: TRBV9
J gene: TRBJ2-1
CDR3 protein: CASSVQGATYNEQFF
CDR3 DNA: TGTGCCAGCAGCGTACAGGGGGCTACCTACAATGAGCAGTTCTTC

clone size: few
D gene: -
V gene: TRBV5-1
J gene: TRBJ2-1
CDR3 protein: CASSLLAAEQFF
CDR3 DNA: TGCGCCAGCAGCTTGCTAGCCGCTGAGCAGTTCTTC

clone size: few
D gene: -
V gene: TRBV10-1
J gene: TRBJ2-2
CDR3 protein: CASSLGNGELFF
CDR3 DNA: TGCGCCAGCAGCCTCGGGAACGGGGAGCTGTTTTTT

clone size: -
D gene: TRBD2
V gene: TRBV5-4
J gene: TRBJ2-1
CDR3 protein: CASSLPLAGDGEQFF
CDR3 DNA: TGTGCCAGCAGCTTGCCTCTAGCGGGAGATGGTGAGCAGTTCTTC

clone size: -
D gene: TRBD2
V gene: TRBV24-1
J gene: TRBJ2-3
CDR3 protein: CATSEWPGGGEDTQYF
CDR3 DNA: TGTGCCACCAGTGAGTGGCCGGGCGGGGGGGAGGATACGCAGTATTTT

clone size: -
D gene: -
V gene: TRBV28
J gene: TRBJ1-5
CDR3 protein: CASRRRGFGNQPQHF
CDR3 DNA: TGTGCCAGCAGACGAAGGGGATTTGGCAATCAGCCCCAGCATTTT

clone size: -
D gene: TRBD1
V gene: TRBV6-6
J gene: TRBJ1-2
CDR3 protein: CASSRGQDESAYTF
CDR3 DNA: TGTGCCAGCAGCCGAGGACAGGATGAGAGTGCATACACCTTC

clone size: -
D gene: -
V gene: TRBV9
J gene: TRBJ1-1
CDR3 protein: CASSVDVNTEAFF
CDR3 DNA: TGTGCCAGCAGCGTAGATGTAAACACTGAAGCTTTCTTT

clone size: -
D gene: TRBD2
V gene: TRBV19
J gene: TRBJ2-1
CDR3 protein: CASRDAGTRGEQFF
CDR3 DNA: TGTGCCAGTAGGGACGCCGGGACTAGGGGTGAGCAGTTCTTC

clone size: -
D gene: TRBD2
V gene: TRBV18
J gene: TRBJ2-1
CDR3 protein: CASSPGTSGYNEQFF
CDR3 DNA: TGTGCCAGCTCACCCGGGACTAGCGGCTACAATGAGCAGTTCTTC

clone size: -
D gene: TRBD2
V gene: TRBV20-1
J gene: TRBJ2-5
CDR3 protein: CSASSTSGRQETQYF
CDR3 DNA: TGCAGTGCTAGTAGTACTAGCGGGAGACAAGAGACCCAGTACTTC

clone size: -
D gene: TRBD1
V gene: TRBV6-4
J gene: TRBJ2-3
CDR3 protein: CASRRDRGSDTQYF
CDR3 DNA: TGTGCCAGCCGGAGGGACAGGGGATCAGATACGCAGTATTTT

clone size: once
D gene: -
V gene: TRBV21-1
J gene: TRBJ1-2
CDR3 protein: CASSKERQNYGYTF
CDR3 DNA: TGTGCCAGCAGCAAAGAACGACAGAACTATGGCTACACCTTC

clone size: -
D gene: -
V gene: TRBV24-1
J gene: TRBJ2-2
CDR3 protein: CATSWTANTGELFF
CDR3 DNA: TGTGCCACCAGTTGGACAGCCAACACCGGGGAGCTGTTTTTT

clone size: -
D gene: TRBD2
V gene: TRBV24-1
J gene: TRBJ2-1
CDR3 protein: CATSESGTPQDEQFF
CDR3 DNA: TGTGCCACCAGTGAAAGCGGGACTCCACAAGATGAGCAGTTCTTC

clone size: -
D gene: TRBD1
V gene: TRBV24-1
J gene: TRBJ1-5
CDR3 protein: CATSDPGTGGNQPQHF
CDR3 DNA: TGTGCCACCAGTGACCCCGGGACAGGGGGCAATCAGCCCCAGCATTTT

clone size: -
D gene: -
V gene: TRBV6-5
J gene: TRBJ2-7
CDR3 protein: CASSSPSEQYF
CDR3 DNA: TGTGCCAGCAGTTCCCCGAGTGAGCAGTACTTC